This TCR beta chain is from a study of shared clonotypes between healthy human individuals. The method was immunoSEQ multiplex PCR; TCRdb's version includes in-frame clones alone and lacks a portion of them. The table records about 1.1 million clones, roughly 80% of them present only once. This clonotype was sampled from a man aged 18 to 30 in good health. Some clones in this sample may be carry-over from other donors' samples. Source material: memory CD4+ T cells from PBMCs. Subset reported: CD45RA-negative fraction.

The CDR3 spells CASSSSARGRGDGYTF. DNA of the CDR3: TGCGCCAGCAGCTCCTCTGCCAGGGGGAGAGGCGATGGCTACACCTTC. The V and J genes are TRBV5-1 and TRBJ1-2, with 7 bases aligning to TRBD1. With V trimmed by 3 bases and J by 6 bases, 14 bases remained unmatched. CDR1 and CDR2 from the germline V gene are SGHRS and YFSETQ. The CDR3 runs 16 residues.